Below are 3 T cell receptor beta chains sequenced from a single sample in a study of cytomegalovirus exposure and HLA in healthy donors. Primers included in the PCR were 60 Vbeta and 13 Jbeta primers. Assay: immunoSEQ multiplex PCR; the TCRdb copy retains only in-frame clones and omits some. The repertoire includes 200,000 to 300,000 clones, 84% of them detected once, and roughly 2% sits in the top ten. The sequenced sample consisted of PBMCs. Receptors were obtained from a woman between 35 and 50 years old in good health and CMV-seropositive.

V gene TRBV19 combines with J gene TRBJ1-1, with D unclear. This CDR3 has 14 amino acids. The V end lost 5 bases, the J end lost 0 bases, and 10 bases lay between the germline ends. The germline gives CDR1 LNHDA, CDR2 SQIVND (reference sequence). The CDR3 region has the DNA TGTGCCAGTAGTGTATTGAGCCTGAACACTGAAGCTTTCTTT. Its protein product is CASSVLSLNTEAFF. Full variable domain (outside the CDR3, taken from reference TRBV19 and TRBJ1-1): DGGITQSPKYLFRKEGQNVTLSCEQNLNHDAMYWYRQDPGQGLRLIYYSQIVNDFQKGDIAEGYSVSREKKESFPLTVTSAQKNPTAFYLCASSVLSLNTEAFFGQGTRLTVV.

CDR3 amino acids: CASKEREEQFF. The CDR3 coding sequence is TGTGCCAGCAAGGAGCGGGAGGAGCAGTTCTTC. V usage is TRBV6-5 and J usage is TRBJ2-1; 8 bases are shared with TRBD2. From germline, CDR1 is MNHEY and CDR2 SVGAGI. CDR3 length equals 11 residues. J gave up 10 bases and V 7 bases, and 3 bases lay outside the gene matches.

The CDR3 sequence: CASSISPGEDQPQHF. CDR3 in DNA: TGTGCCAGTAGTATAAGCCCCGGGGAAGATCAGCCCCAGCATTTT. The chain employs TRBV19 and TRBJ1-5, with D unclear. Between the trimmed V and J ends, which lost 2 bases and 5 bases, there was a span of 13 bases. The CDR3 contains 15 residues. Germline CDR1 LNHDA, CDR2 SQIVND (reference sequence).